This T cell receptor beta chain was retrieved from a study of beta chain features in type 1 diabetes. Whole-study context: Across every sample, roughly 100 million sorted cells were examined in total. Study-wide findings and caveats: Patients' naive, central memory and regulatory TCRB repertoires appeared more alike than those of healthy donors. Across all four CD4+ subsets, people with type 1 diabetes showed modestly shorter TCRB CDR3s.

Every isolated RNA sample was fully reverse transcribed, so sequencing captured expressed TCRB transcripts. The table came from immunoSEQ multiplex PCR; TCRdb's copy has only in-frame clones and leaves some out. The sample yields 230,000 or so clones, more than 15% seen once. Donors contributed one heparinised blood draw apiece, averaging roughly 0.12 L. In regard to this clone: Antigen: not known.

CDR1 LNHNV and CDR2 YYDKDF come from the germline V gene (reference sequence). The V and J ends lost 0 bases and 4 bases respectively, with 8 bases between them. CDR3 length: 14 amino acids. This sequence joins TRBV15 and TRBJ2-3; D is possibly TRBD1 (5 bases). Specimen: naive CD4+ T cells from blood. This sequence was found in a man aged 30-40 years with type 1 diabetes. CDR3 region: CATSREQGPDTQYF. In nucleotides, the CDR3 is TGTGCCACCAGCAGAGAGCAGGGCCCAGATACGCAGTATTTT.